This TCR beta chain was documented in a study of technical replicates of blood from four donors (dated by TCRdb to 2016 to 2017). The library relied on the immunoSEQ multiplex PCR assay. This immuneACCESS table, as held by TCRdb, lists in-frame sequences with V and J called but not all clones. Of the missing ones, under half trace to an unresolved V gene in checked studies; the others have no known cause. The sample table holds 74,000 or so clones, of which approximately 96% were seen once. Together, the top ten hold roughly 0.34% of the sample. Per the germline V gene, LGHNA is the CDR1 and YNFKEQ is the CDR2. Between the V and J ends, shortened by 2 bases and 0 bases respectively, the junction contains 8 bases. From cysteine to phenylalanine, the CDR3 is 15 amino acids long. Only CDR3 DNA is held: 45 bases, read in frame from base 1. On this clone: This receptor's antigen is unknown. No base quality information exists; no much larger clone differs at one position.

The specimen sequenced was T cells isolated from PBMCs. Here the chain combines TRBV4-2 and TRBJ2-1; the D gene is unclear. The TCR originated in a human donor in good health. CDR3 region: CASSQPLDSYNEQFF. Read as DNA, the sequence is TGTGCCAGCAGCCAACCCCTAGACTCCTACAATGAGCAGTTCTTC.